In this sample, the clone carrying this TCR beta chain turned up many times. Its specificity is not known. The data originate from a study of T-cell reconstitution after alpha-beta-depleted transplantation in children. Construction of the TCRbeta library involved unique molecular identifiers. TCRdb used MiXCR to reprocess the PCR reads, holding one entry per CDR3 protein. The sample lists roughly 100,000 distinct CDR3 sequences, 4.5% to 7.5% occurring once. Whole-study findings and limits: Newly generated T cells supplied most T-cell counts and diversity one year post-transplant.

CDR1 is SEHNR, CDR2 FQNEAQ, per germline (reference sequence). Deletions cut 3 bases from V and 0 bases from J, with 6 bases between. This CDR3 spans 15 amino acids. The specimen comprised PBMCs, mostly from graft donor cells, sampled 60 days after TCRalphabeta/CD19-depleted stem cell transplant. The receptor was derived from a female patient aged 2 to 10 who had a stem cell transplant for Fanconi anemia, so the T cells may come from the graft donor. The chain joins TRBV7-9 to TRBJ2-6; D is uncertain. DNA of the CDR3: TGTGCCAGCAGCTTGGATAACTCTGGGGCCAACGTCCTGACTTTC. Translating it yields CASSLDNSGANVLTF. Together with reference TRBV7-9 and TRBJ2-6, the CDR3 gives the full variable domain: DTGVSQNPRHKITKRGQNVTFRCDPISEHNRLYWYRQTLGQGPEFLTYFQNEAQLEKSRLLSDRFSAERPKGSFSTLEIQRTEQGDSAMYLCASSLDNSGANVLTFGAGSRLTVL.